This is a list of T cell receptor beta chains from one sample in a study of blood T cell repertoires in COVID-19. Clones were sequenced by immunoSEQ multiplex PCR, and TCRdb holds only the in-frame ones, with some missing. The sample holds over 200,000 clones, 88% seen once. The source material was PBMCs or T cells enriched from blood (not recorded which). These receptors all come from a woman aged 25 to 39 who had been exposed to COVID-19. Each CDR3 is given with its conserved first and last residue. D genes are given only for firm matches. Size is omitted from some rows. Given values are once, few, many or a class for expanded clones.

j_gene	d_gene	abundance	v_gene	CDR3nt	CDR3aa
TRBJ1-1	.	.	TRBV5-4	TGTGCCAGCAGCTTCCCTAGGGGCAACACTGAAGCTTTCTTT	CASSFPRGNTEAFF
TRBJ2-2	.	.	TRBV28	TGTGCCAGCAGTCTAGGGGAGGAACACACCGGGGAGCTGTTTTTT	CASSLGEEHTGELFF
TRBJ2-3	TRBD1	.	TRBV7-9	TGTGCCAGCAGCTTAATGGGACAGGGTTTCCTAGATACGCAGTATTTT	CASSLMGQGFLDTQYF
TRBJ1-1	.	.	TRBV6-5	TGTGCCAGCAGTTACTCCGGACGGGATGAAGCTTTCTTT	CASSYSGRDEAFF
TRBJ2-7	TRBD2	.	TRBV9	TGTGCCAGCAGCGTTGGGACTAGCCCCTACGAGCAGTACTTC	CASSVGTSPYEQYF
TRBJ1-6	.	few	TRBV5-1	TGCGCCAGCAGTGGAGGGCTGCGGGATTCACCCCTCCACTTT	CASSGGLRDSPLHF
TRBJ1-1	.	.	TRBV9	TGTGCCAGCAGCGTAGGGGGCGTGGACACTGAAGCTTTCTTT	CASSVGGVDTEAFF
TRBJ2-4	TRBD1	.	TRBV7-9	TGTGCCAGCAGCTTTGACAGGGTTATAGCCAAAAACATTCAGTACTTC	CASSFDRVIAKNIQYF
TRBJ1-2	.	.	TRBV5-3	TGTGCCAGAACCCCTCCGTCGCAAACAACTATCCACTCCTATGGCTACACCTTC	CARTPPSQTTIHSYGYTF
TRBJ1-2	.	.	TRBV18	TGTGCCAGCTCACCCAAGCAGGGCGACGGCTACACCTTC	CASSPKQGDGYTF
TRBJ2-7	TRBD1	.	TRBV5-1	TGCGCCAGCAGCTTGGAGGGACAGGGAGCCACCTACGAGCAGTACTTC	CASSLEGQGATYEQYF
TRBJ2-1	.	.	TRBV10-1	TGCGCCAGCAGTGAGTCGGGAGTGGGTAGCCAGTTCTTC	CASSESGVGSQFF
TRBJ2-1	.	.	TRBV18	TGTGCCAGCTCACCGTCCGAACTCAATGAGCAGTTCTTC	CASSPSELNEQFF
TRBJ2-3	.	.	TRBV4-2	TGTGCCAGCAGCCAAGCCCGCCCCTCGTTTTGGAGTGGCGCAGATACGCAGTATTTT	CASSQARPSFWSGADTQYF
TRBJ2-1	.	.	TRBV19	TGTGCCAGTAAAGAACAGTTCTCCTACAATGAGCAGTTCTTC	CASKEQFSYNEQFF
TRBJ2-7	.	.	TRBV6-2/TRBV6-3	TGTGCCAGCAGTAGCTGGGAGTCGGAGGAGCAGTACTTC	CASSSWESEEQYF
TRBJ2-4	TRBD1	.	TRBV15	TGTGCCACCAGCAGAGCAGGGGGCGCGCTGAACATTCAGTACTTC	CATSRAGGALNIQYF
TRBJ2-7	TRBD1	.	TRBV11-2	TGTGCCAGCAGCCCGGGACAGGTTCCAGAGGACGAGCAGTACTTC	CASSPGQVPEDEQYF
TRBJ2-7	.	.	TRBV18	TGTGCCAGCTCATTCCGGGTCACCTACGAGCAGTACTTC	CASSFRVTYEQYF
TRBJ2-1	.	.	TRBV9	TGTGCCAGCAGCGTAGCTATCGTTTCATCCTACAATGAGCAGTTCTTC	CASSVAIVSSYNEQFF
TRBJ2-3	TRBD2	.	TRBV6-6	TGTGCCAGCAGTTACGTCGCGGGGGGCACAGATACGCAGTATTTT	CASSYVAGGTDTQYF
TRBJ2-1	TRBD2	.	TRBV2	TGTGCCAGCGCGGGATGGGGAGGGAACAATGAGCAGTTCTTC	CASAGWGGNNEQFF
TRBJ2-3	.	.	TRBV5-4	TGTGCCAGCAGCTTGGTGGGTGGCGGGAGCACAGATACGCAGTATTTT	CASSLVGGGSTDTQYF
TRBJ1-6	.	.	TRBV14	TGTGCCAGCAGCCAATTCCAGGGGCGAAATAATTCACCCCTCCACTTT	CASSQFQGRNNSPLHF
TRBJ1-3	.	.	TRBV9	TGTGCCAGCAGCTTGGACGGAGGGTCTGGAAACACCATATATTTT	CASSLDGGSGNTIYF
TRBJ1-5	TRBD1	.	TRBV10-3	TGTGCCATCAGTGAGGGACAGGGTGGCAATCAGCCCCAGCATTTT	CAISEGQGGNQPQHF
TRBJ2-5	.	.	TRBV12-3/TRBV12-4	TGTGCCAGCAGTCCATCCCTATCGTCCCAGTACTTC	CASSPSLSSQYF
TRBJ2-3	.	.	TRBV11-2	TGTGCCAGCAGCTACTCCACAGATACGCAGTATTTT	CASSYSTDTQYF
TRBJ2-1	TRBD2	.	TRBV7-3	TGTGCCAGCAGCTTAAGGGGCGGGAGTTACAATGAGCAGTTCTTC	CASSLRGGSYNEQFF
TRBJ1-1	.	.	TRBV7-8	TGTGCCAGCAGCCCCCCTGACAGGATTAACACTGAAGCTTTCTTT	CASSPPDRINTEAFF
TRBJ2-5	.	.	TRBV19	TGTGCCAGTAGTATTACAGTCCAAGAGACCCAGTACTTC	CASSITVQETQYF
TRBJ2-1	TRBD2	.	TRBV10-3	TGTGCCATCACTGACCCAGCGGGAGGGTCCTACAATGAGCAGTTCTTC	CAITDPAGGSYNEQFF
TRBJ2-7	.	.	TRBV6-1	TGTGCCAGCAGTGAGTGGTACAGTAGCTCCTACGAGCAGTACTTC	CASSEWYSSSYEQYF
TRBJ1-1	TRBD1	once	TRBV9	TGTGCCAGCAGCACGACAGGGGGCTCGAACACTGAAGCTTTCTTT	CASSTTGGSNTEAFF
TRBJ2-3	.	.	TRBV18	TGTGCCAGCTCACTTAGAGGGAGCACAGATACGCAGTATTTT	CASSLRGSTDTQYF
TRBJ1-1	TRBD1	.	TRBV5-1	TGCGCCAGCAGCTTGCAGACAGGGCAGCGGAACACTGAAGCTTTCTTT	CASSLQTGQRNTEAFF
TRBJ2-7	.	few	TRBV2	TGTGCCAGCAGTGAAGCGCGGGGGCAGTACTTC	CASSEARGQYF
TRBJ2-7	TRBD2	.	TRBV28	TGTGCCAGCAGTTTAACTAGCGGGAGTCAACCCGAGCAGTACTTC	CASSLTSGSQPEQYF
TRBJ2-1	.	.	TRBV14	TGTGCCAGCAGCCAACTACCTAACAATGAGCAGTTCTTC	CASSQLPNNEQFF
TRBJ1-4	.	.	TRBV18	TGTGCCAGCTCACCACCCAACAGCTTAAATGAAAAACTGTTTTTT	CASSPPNSLNEKLFF
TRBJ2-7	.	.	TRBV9	TGTGCCAGCAGCCCCCGGGTAGGATACGAGCAGTACTTC	CASSPRVGYEQYF
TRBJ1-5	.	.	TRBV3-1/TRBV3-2	TGTGCCAGCAGCCAAAACCACAGGGCTGGTCAGCCCCAGCATTTT	CASSQNHRAGQPQHF
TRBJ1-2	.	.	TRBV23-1	TGCGCCAGCAGTCACGAACAGGAGAACTATGGCTACACCTTC	CASSHEQENYGYTF
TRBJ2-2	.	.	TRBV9	TGTGCCAGCAGCGTAGAAGACAGGAACACCGGGGAGTTGTTTTTT	CASSVEDRNTGELFF
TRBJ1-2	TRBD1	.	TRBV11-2	TGTGCCAGCAGCTTAGTACCGGACAGGGGGCGCGCATATGGCTACACCTTC	CASSLVPDRGRAYGYTF
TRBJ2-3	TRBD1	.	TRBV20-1	TGCAGTGCTAGTTCCGGGACAGGGGGCACAGATACGCAGTATTTT	CSASSGTGGTDTQYF
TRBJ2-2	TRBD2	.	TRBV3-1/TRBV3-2	TGTGCCAGCAGCCCCAGACTAGCGGGGAACACCGGGGAGCTGTTTTTT	CASSPRLAGNTGELFF